The clone carrying this TCR beta chain turned up a few times. Trimming cost V 2 bases and J 3 bases, with 17 bases left between them. Germline CDR1 reads MGHRA; CDR2 reads YSYEKL. The CDR3 is 17 residues long. Amplification yielded TCR beta CDR3 regions, with RNA transcripts as the source. The HTBI primer set served for first-round RT-PCR of the TCR CDR3. From the multiplex PCR reads, TCRdb called clonotypes with MiXCR, one entry per CDR3 protein. There are under 250,000 distinct CDR3 sequences in the sample; 17% occur only once, and roughly 53% lies in the top ten. The data were taken from a study of T cells in Graves' hyperthyroidism and ophthalmopathy. A lack of ophthalmopathy progression within 18 months defined stable Graves' hyperthyroidism. In patients aged 18 to 65, hyperthyroidism was newly diagnosed, with duration under 2 months.

Sample: blood. The origin of this receptor is a man aged 50 to 60 with Graves' hyperthyroidism. This chain joins TRBV4-1 and TRBJ1-5, with D possibly TRBD1 on 5 matching bases. CDR3 DNA sequence: TGCGCCAGCAGCCAACACCCCCCCGGGACCCTCAATCAGCCCCAGCATTTT. It is translated as CASSQHPPGTLNQPQHF.